A single TCR beta chain is shown here with its context. Its cognate antigen is unknown. These data come from a study of shared clonotypes between healthy human individuals. Study overall: The study drew on a couple of women and three men aged 18 to 49 as donors. Overall study results and limits: Few donors restricted represented genetic and exposure-history diversity. For naive CD4 cells, approximately 4.7% of clonotypes were shared across a handful of donors.

The V gene's germline CDR1 is SGHTS and CDR2 YDEGEE. V shed 1 base, J shed 12 bases, and the junction held 5 bases outside the gene matches. This CDR3 contains 13 residues. The repertoire was sequenced with immunoSEQ multiplex PCR; TCRdb's copy has only in-frame clones and lacks some. The table has some 1,100,000 clones, more than 75% seen once. The sequence was obtained from a man aged 18 to 29 in good health. Some clones in this sample may be carry-over from other donors' samples. The sample taken for sequencing was memory CD4+ T cells from PBMCs. Subset: CD45RA-negative fraction. This rearrangement joins TRBV5-8 to TRBJ1-4, with TRBD1 matching over 8 bases. CDR3 coding DNA: TGTGCCAGCAGCTTGCTGACAGGGGTGGAACTGTTTTTT. Protein product: CASSLLTGVELFF. Full variable domain (missing parts from reference TRBV5-8 and TRBJ1-4): EAGVTQSPTHLIKTRGQQATLRCSPISGHTSVYWYQQALGLGLQFLLWYDEGEERNRGNFPPRFSGRQFPNYSSELNVNALELEDSALYLCASSLLTGVELFFGSGTQLSVL.